This T cell receptor beta chain was captured by sequencing in a study of blood T cell repertoires in COVID-19. Repertoires were generated with immunoSEQ multiplex PCR, while TCRdb's copy carries only in-frame clones and drops some. The repertoire includes 250,000 to 400,000 clones, about nine tenths of them detected once, and roughly 2.9% sits in the top ten. This clone has a single count. The sequencing sample was made of peripheral blood. This TCR derives from a young woman with COVID-19, enrolled during active disease.

The CDR3, as DNA: TGCGCCAGCAGCACTCAGGGTAGCGAGCAGTACTTC. Protein sequence: CASSTQGSEQYF. The rearrangement joins TRBV5-1 to TRBJ2-7; tentative D call: TRBD1 (5 bases). The germline V and J ends were trimmed by 4 bases and 6 bases, with 11 bases remaining between them. The length of the CDR3 is 12 residues. Germline CDR1 is SGHRS and CDR2 is YFSETQ. The complete variable domain, with remaining parts taken from reference TRBV5-1 and TRBJ2-7, reads KAGVTQTPRYLIKTRGQQVTLSCSPISGHRSVSWYQQTPGQGLQFLFEYFSETQRNKGNFPGRFSGRQFSNSRSEMNVSTLELGDSALYLCASSTQGSEQYFGPGTRLTVT.